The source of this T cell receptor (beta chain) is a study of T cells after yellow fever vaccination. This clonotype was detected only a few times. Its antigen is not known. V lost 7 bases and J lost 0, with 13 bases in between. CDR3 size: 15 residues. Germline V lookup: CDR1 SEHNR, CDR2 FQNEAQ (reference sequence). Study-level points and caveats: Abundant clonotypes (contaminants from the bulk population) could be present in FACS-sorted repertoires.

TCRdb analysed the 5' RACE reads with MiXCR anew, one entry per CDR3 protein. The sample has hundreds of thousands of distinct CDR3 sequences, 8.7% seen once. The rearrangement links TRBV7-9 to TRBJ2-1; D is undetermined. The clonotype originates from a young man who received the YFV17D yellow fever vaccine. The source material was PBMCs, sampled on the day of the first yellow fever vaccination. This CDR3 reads CASNPLVSSYNEQFF. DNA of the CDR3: TGTGCCAGCAACCCATTAGTAAGCTCCTACAATGAGCAGTTCTTC.